This record looks at one T cell receptor (beta chain) sequence and its context. The antigen is not known. A much larger clonotype is one base distant, so this may be a read error. A NOSPECS grade of at least 4, a Clinical Activity Score of at least 3 and duration under 3 months were recorded in ophthalmopathy patients. The investigators amplified TCR beta CDR3 regions from RNA transcripts. First-round RT-PCR with HTBI primers amplified the TCR CDR3 region. MiXCR, run by TCRdb on the multiplex PCR reads, gives a single entry per CDR3 protein. The repertoire consists of fewer than 500,000 distinct CDR3 sequences, with about 14% occurring once and the leading ten covering around 20%. Germline V gene lookup returns CDR1 SGHKS and CDR2 YYEKEE (reference sequence). CDR3 length: 14 residues. The sample belongs to a study of T cells in Graves' hyperthyroidism and ophthalmopathy. Study-wide results and caveats: Most thyroid clonotypes that were expanded above 0.001 also turned up in blood.

This sequence originates from a woman under 40 with Graves' ophthalmopathy. Sequenced: blood. The J gene is TRBJ1-4, the V gene TRBV5-5; tentative D call: TRBD1 (5 bases). CDR3: CVSSLLEWGEKLFF. CDR3 nucleotide sequence: TGTGTCAGCAGCTTGTTAGAATGGGGCGAAAAACTGTTTTTT.